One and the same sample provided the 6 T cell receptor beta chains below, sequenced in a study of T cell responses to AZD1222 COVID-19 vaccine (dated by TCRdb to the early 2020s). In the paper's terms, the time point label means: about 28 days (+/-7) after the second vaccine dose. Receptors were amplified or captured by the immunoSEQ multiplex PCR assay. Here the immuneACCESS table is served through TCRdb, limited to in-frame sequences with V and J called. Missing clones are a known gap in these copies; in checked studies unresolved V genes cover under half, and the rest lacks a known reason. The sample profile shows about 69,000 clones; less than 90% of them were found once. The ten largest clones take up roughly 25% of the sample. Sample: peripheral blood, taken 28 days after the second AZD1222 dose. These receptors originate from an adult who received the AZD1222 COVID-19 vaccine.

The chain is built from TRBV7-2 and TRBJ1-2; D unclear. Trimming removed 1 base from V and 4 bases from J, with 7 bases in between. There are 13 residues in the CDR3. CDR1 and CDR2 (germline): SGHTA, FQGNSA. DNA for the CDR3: TGTGCCAGCAGCTTAGGTCGGATCTATGGCTACACCTTC. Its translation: CASSLGRIYGYTF.

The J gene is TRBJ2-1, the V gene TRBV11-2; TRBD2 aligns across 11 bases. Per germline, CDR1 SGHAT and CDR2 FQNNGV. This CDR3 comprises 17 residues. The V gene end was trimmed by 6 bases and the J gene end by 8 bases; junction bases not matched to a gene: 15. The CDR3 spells CASSSGPLAGVVDEQFF. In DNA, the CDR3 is TGTGCCAGCAGTAGCGGACCACTAGCGGGAGTTGTTGATGAGCAGTTCTTC. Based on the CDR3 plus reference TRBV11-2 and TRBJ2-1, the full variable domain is EAGVAQSPRYKIIEKRQSVAFWCNPISGHATLYWYQQILGQGPKLLIQFQNNGVVDDSQLPKDRFSAERLKGVDSTLKIQPAKLEDSAVYLCASSSGPLAGVVDEQFFGPGTRLTVL.

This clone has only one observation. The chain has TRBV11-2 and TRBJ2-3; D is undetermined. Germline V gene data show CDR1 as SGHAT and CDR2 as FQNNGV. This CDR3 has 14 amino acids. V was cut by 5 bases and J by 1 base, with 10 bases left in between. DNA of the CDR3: TGTGCCAGCAGCCGACCCCAAGGCACAGATACGCAGTATTTT. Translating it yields CASSRPQGTDTQYF.

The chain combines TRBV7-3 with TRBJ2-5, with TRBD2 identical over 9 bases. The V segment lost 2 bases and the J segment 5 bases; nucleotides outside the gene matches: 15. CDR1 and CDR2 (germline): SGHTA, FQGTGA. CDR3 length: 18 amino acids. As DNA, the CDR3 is TGTGCCAGCAGCTTATACGGAGCGGGGGGCACCCTAGGGGAGACCCAGTACTTC. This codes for CASSLYGAGGTLGETQYF.

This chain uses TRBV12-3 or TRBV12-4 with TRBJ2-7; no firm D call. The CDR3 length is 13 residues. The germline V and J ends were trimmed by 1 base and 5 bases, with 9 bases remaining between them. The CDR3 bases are TGTGCCAGCAGTTTAGGGGTTGACGACGAGCAGTACTTC. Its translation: CASSLGVDDEQYF.

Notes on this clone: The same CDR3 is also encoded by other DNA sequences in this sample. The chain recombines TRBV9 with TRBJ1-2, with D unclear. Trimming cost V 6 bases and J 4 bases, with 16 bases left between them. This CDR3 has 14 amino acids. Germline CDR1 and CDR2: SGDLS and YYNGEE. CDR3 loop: CASTTLIGPYGYTF. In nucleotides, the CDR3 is TGTGCCAGCACCACCCTAATCGGGCCCTATGGCTACACCTTC.